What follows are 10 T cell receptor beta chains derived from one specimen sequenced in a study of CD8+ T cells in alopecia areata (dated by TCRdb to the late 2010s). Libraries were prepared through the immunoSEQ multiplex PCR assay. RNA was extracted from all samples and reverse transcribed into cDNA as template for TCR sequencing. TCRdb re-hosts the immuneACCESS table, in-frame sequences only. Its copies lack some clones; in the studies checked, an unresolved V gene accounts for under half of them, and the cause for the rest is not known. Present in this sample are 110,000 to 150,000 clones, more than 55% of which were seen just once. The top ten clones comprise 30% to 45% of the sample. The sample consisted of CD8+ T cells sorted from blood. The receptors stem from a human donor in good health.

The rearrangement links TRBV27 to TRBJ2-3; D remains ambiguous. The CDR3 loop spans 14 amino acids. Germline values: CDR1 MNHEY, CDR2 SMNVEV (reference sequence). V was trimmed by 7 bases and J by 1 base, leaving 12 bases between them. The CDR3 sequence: CASKVGIGTDTQYF. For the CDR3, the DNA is TGTGCCAGCAAAGTGGGAATCGGCACAGATACGCAGTATTTT.

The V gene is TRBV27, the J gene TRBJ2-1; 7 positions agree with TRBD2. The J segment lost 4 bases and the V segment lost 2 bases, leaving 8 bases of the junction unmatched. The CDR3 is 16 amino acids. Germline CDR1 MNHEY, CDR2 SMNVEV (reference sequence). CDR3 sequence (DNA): TGTGCCAGCAGTTTACTGCCGGCTAGCGGTTACAATGAGCAGTTCTTC. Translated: CASSLLPASGYNEQFF.

The CDR3 is CSVPGPANYGYTF. Written as DNA, the CDR3 is TGCAGCGTCCCGGGTCCTGCTAACTATGGCTACACCTTC. This chain uses TRBV29-1 with TRBJ1-2; the D is unclear. The CDR3 contains 13 residues. Germline V gene data show CDR1 as SQVTM and CDR2 as ANQGSEA. The V and J ends lost 6 bases and 0 bases respectively, with 11 bases between them.

CDR3 region: CASRVGMYQETQYF. CDR3 nucleotide sequence: TGTGCCAGCAGGGTGGGGATGTACCAAGAGACCCAGTACTTC. The chain couples TRBV7-2 to TRBJ2-5, with no clear D. The germline V and J ends were trimmed by 6 bases and 0 bases, with 11 bases remaining between them. Germline CDR1 is SGHTA and CDR2 is FQGNSA. The CDR3 totals 14 residues.

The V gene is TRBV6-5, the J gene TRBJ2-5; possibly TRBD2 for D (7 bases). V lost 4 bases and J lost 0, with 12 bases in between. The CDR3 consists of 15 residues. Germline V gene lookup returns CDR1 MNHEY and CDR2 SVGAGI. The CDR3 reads CASSSGGADQETQYF. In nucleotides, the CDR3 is TGTGCCAGCAGTTCGGGGGGCGCGGACCAAGAGACCCAGTACTTC.

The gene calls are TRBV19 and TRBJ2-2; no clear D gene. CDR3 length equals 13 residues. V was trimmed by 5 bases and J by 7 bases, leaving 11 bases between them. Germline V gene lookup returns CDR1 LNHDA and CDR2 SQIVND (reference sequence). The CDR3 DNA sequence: TGTGCCAGTAGTTGGGGAAGTGGCGGGGAGCTGTTTTTT. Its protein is CASSWGSGGELFF.

The CDR3 loop is CASSPGQANEQFF. The CDR3 bases are TGTGCCAGCAGTCCCGGACAGGCCAATGAGCAGTTCTTC. The V call is TRBV6-1, the J call TRBJ2-1, with 7 positions matching TRBD1. CDR1 and CDR2 from the germline V gene are MNHNS and SASEGT. Unmatched junction bases numbered 4, after V lost 5 bases and J lost 6 bases. The CDR3 is made up of 13 amino acids.

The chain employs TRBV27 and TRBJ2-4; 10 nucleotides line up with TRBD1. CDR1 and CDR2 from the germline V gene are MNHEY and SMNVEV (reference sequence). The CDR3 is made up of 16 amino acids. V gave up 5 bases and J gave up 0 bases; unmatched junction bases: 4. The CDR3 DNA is TGTGCCAGCAGTGTGACAGGGGGCGAAGCCAAAAACATTCAGTACTTC. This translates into CASSVTGGEAKNIQYF.

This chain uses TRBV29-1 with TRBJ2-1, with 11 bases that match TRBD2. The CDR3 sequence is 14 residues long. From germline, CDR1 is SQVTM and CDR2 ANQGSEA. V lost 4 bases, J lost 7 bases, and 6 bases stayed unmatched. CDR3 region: CSVVFSGRGNEQFF. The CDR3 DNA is TGCAGCGTTGTATTTAGCGGGAGGGGAAATGAGCAGTTCTTC.

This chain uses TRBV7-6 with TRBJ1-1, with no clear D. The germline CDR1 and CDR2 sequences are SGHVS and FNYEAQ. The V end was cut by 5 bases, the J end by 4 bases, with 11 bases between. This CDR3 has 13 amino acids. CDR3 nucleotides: TGTGCCAGCAGCCCTCCCGGGTCCACTGAAGCTTTCTTT. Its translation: CASSPPGSTEAFF.